This TCR beta chain was identified in a study of T cells in tuberculosis. On the study more broadly: PBMC were archived before or within 7 days of starting treatment.

Described time point: new active TB diagnosis, blood taken before or within 7 days of starting treatment. CDR1 and CDR2 from the germline V gene are SGHRS and YFSETQ. The CDR3 length is 14 residues. With 1 base removed from V and 6 bases from J, the gap between germline ends came to 13 bases. The method was immunoSEQ multiplex PCR; TCRdb's version includes in-frame clones alone and lacks a portion of them. The sample records 25,000 to 30,000 clones, around 92% being singletons. The source of this sequence is an adult with tuberculosis. The specimen was PBMCs, collected at tuberculosis diagnosis. The chain couples TRBV5-1 to TRBJ1-2, with a possible D match to TRBD1 (6 bases). Here the CDR3 reads CASSLLSGGDGYTF. The DNA for the CDR3 is TGCGCCAGCAGCTTGTTATCTGGGGGCGATGGCTACACCTTC.